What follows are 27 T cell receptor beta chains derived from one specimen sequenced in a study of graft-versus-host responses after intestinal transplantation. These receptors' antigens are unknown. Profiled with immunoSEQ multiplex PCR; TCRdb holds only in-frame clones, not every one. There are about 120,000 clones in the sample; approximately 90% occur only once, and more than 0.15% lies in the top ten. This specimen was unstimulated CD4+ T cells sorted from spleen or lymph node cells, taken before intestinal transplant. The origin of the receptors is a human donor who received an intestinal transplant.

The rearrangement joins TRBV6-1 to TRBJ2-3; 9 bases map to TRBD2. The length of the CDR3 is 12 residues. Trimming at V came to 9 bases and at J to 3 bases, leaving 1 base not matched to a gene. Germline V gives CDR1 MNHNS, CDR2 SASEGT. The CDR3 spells CASSGGTDTQYF. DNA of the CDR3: TGTGCCAGTAGCGGGGGAACAGATACGCAGTATTTT.

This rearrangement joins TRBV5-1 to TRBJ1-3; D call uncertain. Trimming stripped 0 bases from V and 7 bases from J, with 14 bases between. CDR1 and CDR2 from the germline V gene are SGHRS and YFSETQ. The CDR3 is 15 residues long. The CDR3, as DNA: TGCGCCAGCAGCTTGGGACCGGCCGCAGGTAACACCATATATTTT. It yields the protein CASSLGPAAGNTIYF.

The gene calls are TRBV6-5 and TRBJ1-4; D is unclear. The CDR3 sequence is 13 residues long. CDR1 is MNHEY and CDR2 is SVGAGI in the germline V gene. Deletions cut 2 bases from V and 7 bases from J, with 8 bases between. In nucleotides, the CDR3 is TGTGCCAGCAGTTACAGTCGGGGTGAAAAACTGTTTTTT. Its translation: CASSYSRGEKLFF.

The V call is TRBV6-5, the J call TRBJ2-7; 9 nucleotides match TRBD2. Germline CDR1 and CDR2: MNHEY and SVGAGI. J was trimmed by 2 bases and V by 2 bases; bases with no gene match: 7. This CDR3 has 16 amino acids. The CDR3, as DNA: TGTGCCAGCAGTTACCGTAGACTAGCGGCCCCCTACGAGCAGTACTTC. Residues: CASSYRRLAAPYEQYF.

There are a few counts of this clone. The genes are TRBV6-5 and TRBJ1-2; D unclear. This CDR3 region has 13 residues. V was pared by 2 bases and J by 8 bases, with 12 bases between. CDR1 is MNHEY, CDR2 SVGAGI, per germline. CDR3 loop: CASSYGGSWGYTF. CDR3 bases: TGTGCCAGCAGTTACGGTGGGAGTTGGGGCTACACCTTC.

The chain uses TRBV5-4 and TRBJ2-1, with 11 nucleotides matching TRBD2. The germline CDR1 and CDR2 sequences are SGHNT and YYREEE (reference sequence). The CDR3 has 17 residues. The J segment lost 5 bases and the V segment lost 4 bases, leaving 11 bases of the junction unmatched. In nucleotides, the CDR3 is TGTGCCAGCAGCCTCGGACTAGCGGGTTGGATCGACAATGAGCAGTTCTTC. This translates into CASSLGLAGWIDNEQFF.

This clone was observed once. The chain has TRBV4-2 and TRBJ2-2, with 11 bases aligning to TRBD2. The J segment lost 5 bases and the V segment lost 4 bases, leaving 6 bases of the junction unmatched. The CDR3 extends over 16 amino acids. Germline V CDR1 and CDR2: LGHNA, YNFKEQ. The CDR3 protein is CASSPELAGVTGELFF. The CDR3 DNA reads TGTGCCAGCAGCCCCGAACTAGCGGGAGTTACCGGGGAGCTGTTTTTT.

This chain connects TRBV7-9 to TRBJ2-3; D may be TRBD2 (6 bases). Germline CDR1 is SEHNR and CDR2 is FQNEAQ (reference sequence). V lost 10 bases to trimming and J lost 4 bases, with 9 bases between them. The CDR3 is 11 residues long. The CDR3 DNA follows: TGTGCCACCGGAGGGTCAGATACGCAGTATTTT. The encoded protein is CATGGSDTQYF. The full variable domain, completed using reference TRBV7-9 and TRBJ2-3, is DTGVSQNPRHKITKRGQNVTFRCDPISEHNRLYWYRQTLGQGPEFLTYFQNEAQLEKSRLLSDRFSAERPKGSFSTLEIQRTEQGDSAMYLCATGGSDTQYFGPGTRLTVL.

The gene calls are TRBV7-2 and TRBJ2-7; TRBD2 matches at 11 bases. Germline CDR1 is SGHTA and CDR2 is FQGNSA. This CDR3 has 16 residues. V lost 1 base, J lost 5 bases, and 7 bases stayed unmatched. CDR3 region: CASSLVGTSGFDEQYF. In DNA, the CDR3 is TGTGCCAGCAGCTTAGTAGGGACTAGCGGTTTTGACGAGCAGTACTTC.

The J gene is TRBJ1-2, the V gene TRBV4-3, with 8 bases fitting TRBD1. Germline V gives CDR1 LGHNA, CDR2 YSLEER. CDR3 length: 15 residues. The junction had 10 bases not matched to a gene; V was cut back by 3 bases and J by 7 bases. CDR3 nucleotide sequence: TGCGCCAGCAGCCAGGGGGACAGGCTCCACCGTGGCTACACCTTC. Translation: CASSQGDRLHRGYTF.

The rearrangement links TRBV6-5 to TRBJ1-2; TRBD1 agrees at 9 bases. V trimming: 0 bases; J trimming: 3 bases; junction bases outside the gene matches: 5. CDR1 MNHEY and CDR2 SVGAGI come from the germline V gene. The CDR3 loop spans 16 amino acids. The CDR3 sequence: CASSYSRTGAYYGYTF. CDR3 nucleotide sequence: TGTGCCAGCAGTTACTCCAGGACAGGGGCCTACTATGGCTACACCTTC.

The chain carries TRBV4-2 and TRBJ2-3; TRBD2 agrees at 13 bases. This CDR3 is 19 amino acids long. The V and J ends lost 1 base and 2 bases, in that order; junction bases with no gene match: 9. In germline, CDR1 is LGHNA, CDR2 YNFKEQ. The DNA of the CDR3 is TGTGCCAGCAGCCAAGGTTCCGGGACTAGCGGGACGAACACAGATACGCAGTATTTT. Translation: CASSQGSGTSGTNTDTQYF.

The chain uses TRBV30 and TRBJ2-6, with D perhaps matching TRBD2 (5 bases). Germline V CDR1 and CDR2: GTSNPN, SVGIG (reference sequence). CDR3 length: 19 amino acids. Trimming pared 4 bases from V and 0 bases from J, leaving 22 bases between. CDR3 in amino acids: CAWTELRGRGSSGANVLTF. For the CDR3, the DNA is TGTGCCTGGACAGAATTGAGAGGGAGAGGGAGCTCTGGGGCCAACGTCCTGACTTTC.

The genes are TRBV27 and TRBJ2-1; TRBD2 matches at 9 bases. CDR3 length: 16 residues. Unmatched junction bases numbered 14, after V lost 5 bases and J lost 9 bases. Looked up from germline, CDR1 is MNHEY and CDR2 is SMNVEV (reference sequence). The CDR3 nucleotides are TGTGCCAGCAGTCTCAGCCCTAGCGGGACATGGGGTGAGCAGTTCTTC. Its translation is CASSLSPSGTWGEQFF.

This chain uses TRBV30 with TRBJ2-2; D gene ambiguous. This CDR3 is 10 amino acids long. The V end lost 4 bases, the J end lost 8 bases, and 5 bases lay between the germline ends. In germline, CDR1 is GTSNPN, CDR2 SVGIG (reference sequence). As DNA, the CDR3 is TGTGCCTGGACCAGAGGGGAGCTGTTTTTT. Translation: CAWTRGELFF.

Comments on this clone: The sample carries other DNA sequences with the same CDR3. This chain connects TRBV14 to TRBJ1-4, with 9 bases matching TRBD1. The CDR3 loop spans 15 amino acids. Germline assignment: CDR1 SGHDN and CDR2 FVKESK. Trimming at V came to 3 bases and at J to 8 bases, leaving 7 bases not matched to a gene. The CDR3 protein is CASSQRTGVREKLFF. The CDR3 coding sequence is TGTGCCAGCAGCCAGAGGACAGGGGTTAGGGAAAAACTGTTTTTT.

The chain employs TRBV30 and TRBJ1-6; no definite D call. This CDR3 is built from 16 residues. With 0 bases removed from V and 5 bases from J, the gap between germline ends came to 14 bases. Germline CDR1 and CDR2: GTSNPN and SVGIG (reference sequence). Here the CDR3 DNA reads TGTGCCTGGAGTGTAATCGGCTACAGAGATAATTCACCCCTCCACTTT. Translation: CAWSVIGYRDNSPLHF.

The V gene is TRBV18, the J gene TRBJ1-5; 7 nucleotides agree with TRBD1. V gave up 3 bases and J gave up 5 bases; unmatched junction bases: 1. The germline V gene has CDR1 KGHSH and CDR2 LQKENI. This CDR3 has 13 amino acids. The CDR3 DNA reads TGTGCCAGCTCACCCGACAGGGATCAGCCCCAGCATTTT. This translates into CASSPDRDQPQHF.

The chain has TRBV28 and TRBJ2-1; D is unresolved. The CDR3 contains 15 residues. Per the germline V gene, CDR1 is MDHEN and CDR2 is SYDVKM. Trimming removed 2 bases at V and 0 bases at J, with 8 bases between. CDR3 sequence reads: CASSLASYSYNEQFF. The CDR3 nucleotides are TGTGCCAGCAGTTTAGCGTCCTACTCCTACAATGAGCAGTTCTTC.

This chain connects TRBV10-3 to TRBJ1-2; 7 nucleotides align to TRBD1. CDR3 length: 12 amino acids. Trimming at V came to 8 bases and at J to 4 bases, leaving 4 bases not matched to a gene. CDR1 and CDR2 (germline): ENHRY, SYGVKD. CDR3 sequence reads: CAIGQGGYGYTF. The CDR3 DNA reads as TGTGCCATCGGGCAGGGGGGCTATGGCTACACCTTC.

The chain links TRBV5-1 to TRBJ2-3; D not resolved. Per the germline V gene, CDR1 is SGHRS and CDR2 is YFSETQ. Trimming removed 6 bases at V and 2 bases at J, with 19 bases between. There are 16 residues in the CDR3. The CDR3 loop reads CASTSDPYGLTDTQYF. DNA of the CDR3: TGCGCCAGCACCTCAGACCCTTATGGGCTCACAGATACGCAGTATTTT.

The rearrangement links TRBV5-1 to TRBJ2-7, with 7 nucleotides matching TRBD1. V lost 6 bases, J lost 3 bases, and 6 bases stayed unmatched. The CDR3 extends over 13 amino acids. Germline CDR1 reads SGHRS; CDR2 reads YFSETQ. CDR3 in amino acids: CASTRDSYYEQYF. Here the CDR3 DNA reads TGCGCCAGCACCAGGGACAGCTACTACGAGCAGTACTTC.

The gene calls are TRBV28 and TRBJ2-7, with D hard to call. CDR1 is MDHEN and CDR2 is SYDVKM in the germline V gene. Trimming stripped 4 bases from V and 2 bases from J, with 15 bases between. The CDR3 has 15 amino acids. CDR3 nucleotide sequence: TGTGCCAGCAGTTCCTTTCGCCAGGCCGCCTACGAGCAGTACTTC. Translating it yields CASSSFRQAAYEQYF. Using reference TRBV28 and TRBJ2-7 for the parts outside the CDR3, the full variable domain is DVKVTQSSRYLVKRTGEKVFLECVQDMDHENMFWYRQDPGLGLRLIYFSYDVKMKEKGDIPEGYSVSREKKERFSLILESASTNQTSMYLCASSSFRQAAYEQYFGPGTRLTVT.

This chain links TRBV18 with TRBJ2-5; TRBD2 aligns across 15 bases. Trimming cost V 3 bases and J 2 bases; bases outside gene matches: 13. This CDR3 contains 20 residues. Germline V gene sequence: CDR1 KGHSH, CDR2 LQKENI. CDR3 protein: CASSPLGLAGGQSLQETQYF. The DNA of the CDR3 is TGTGCCAGCTCACCTTTGGGACTAGCGGGGGGTCAATCGTTACAAGAGACCCAGTACTTC.

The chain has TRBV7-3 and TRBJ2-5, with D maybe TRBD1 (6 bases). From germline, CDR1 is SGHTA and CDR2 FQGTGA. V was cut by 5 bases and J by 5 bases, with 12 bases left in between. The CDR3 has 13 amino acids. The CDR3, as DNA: TGTGCCAGCAGCCTAGACAGGCGGGAGACCCAGTACTTC. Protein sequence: CASSLDRRETQYF.

The CDR3 DNA is TGTGCCAGTAGTAAAACAGGGGCCCTTAATGAAAAACTGTTTTTT. This codes for CASSKTGALNEKLFF. This sequence joins TRBV19 and TRBJ1-4, with 7 bases aligning to TRBD1. Trimming removed 4 bases from V and 4 bases from J; junction bases left unmatched: 6. CDR3 length: 15 residues. Germline V gene data show CDR1 as LNHDA and CDR2 as SQIVND (reference sequence).

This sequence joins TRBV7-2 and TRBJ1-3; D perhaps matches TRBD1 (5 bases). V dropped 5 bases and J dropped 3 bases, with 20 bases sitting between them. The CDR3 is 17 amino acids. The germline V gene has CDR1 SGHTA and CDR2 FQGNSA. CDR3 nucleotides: TGTGCCAGCAGCCTGTACAGGAATACTGTAGTTGGAAACACCATATATTTT. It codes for CASSLYRNTVVGNTIYF.